This is a list of T cell receptor beta chains from one sample in a study of blood T cell repertoires in COVID-19. Clones were read by immunoSEQ multiplex PCR, and TCRdb kept only the in-frame ones, dropping some. The sample lists some 380,000 clones, about 89% seen once, with under 1.5% in the top ten. The sample taken for sequencing was PBMCs or T cells enriched from blood (not recorded which). The receptors were gathered from a man under 40 who had recovered from COVID-19. The CDR3 runs from the conserved cysteine through the conserved F or W. The D gene is left open where the match is weak. Clone size, where shown, is once, few, many, or a class for clones that have expanded.

D gene: .
clone size: .
J gene: TRBJ1-2
V gene: TRBV30
CDR3 protein: CAWSEGRGYGYTF
CDR3 DNA: TGTGCCTGGAGTGAAGGCAGGGGCTATGGCTACACCTTC

D gene: TRBD2
clone size: once
J gene: TRBJ2-5
V gene: TRBV6-6
CDR3 protein: CASTPRGGAFETQYF
CDR3 DNA: TGTGCCAGCACTCCTCGGGGGGGGGCATTCGAGACCCAGTACTTC

D gene: .
clone size: .
J gene: TRBJ1-4
V gene: TRBV18
CDR3 protein: CASSNQPDTKEKLFF
CDR3 DNA: TGTGCCAGCTCTAACCAGCCGGACACCAAAGAAAAACTGTTTTTT

D gene: .
clone size: .
J gene: TRBJ2-1
V gene: TRBV27
CDR3 protein: CASSLKARLASLYNEQFF
CDR3 DNA: TGTGCCAGCAGTTTAAAGGCCAGGTTGGCCTCTCTGTACAATGAGCAGTTCTTC

D gene: .
clone size: .
J gene: TRBJ2-6
V gene: TRBV3-1/TRBV3-2
CDR3 protein: CASSQLQGFRSGANVLTF
CDR3 DNA: TGTGCCAGCAGCCAATTACAGGGTTTCCGCTCTGGGGCCAACGTCCTGACTTTC

D gene: .
clone size: .
J gene: TRBJ1-1
V gene: TRBV5-1
CDR3 protein: CASTTNSGTEAFF
CDR3 DNA: TGCGCCAGCACCACTAACTCCGGGACTGAAGCTTTCTTT

D gene: .
clone size: once
J gene: TRBJ2-7
V gene: TRBV7-9
CDR3 protein: CASSYQGIYEQYF
CDR3 DNA: TGTGCCAGCAGCTACCAGGGGATTTACGAGCAGTACTTC

D gene: .
clone size: few
J gene: TRBJ1-6
V gene: TRBV6-2/TRBV6-3
CDR3 protein: CASSSIAGYNSPLHF
CDR3 DNA: TGTGCCAGCAGTTCAATAGCCGGATATAATTCACCCCTCCACTTT

D gene: TRBD1
clone size: .
J gene: TRBJ1-2
V gene: TRBV5-4
CDR3 protein: CASSFQGGNYGYTF
CDR3 DNA: TGTGCCAGCAGCTTCCAGGGGGGAAACTATGGCTACACCTTC

D gene: .
clone size: once
J gene: TRBJ1-2
V gene: TRBV20-1
CDR3 protein: CSASTYYGYTF
CDR3 DNA: TGCAGTGCTAGTACATACTATGGCTACACCTTC